Following are 15 T cell receptor beta chains from one sample sequenced in a study of beta chain features in type 1 diabetes. Isolated RNA was reverse transcribed in full, so expressed TCRB transcripts were sequenced. Clones were read by immunoSEQ multiplex PCR, and TCRdb kept only the in-frame ones, dropping some. The profile shows about 900,000 clones, 15% to 20% of them singletons. Sequencing was carried out using naive CD4+ T cells from blood. These receptors were obtained from a woman younger than 35 in good health.

The chain employs TRBV5-4 and TRBJ2-1, with 8 bases identical to TRBD2. Germline CDR1 SGHNT, CDR2 YYREEE (reference sequence). Trimming removed 4 bases from V and 6 bases from J; junction bases left unmatched: 6. The length of the CDR3 is 14 residues. CDR3 coding DNA: TGTGCCAGCAGCCTGGGACTAGTGCGCAATGAGCAGTTCTTC. Translation: CASSLGLVRNEQFF.

The chain employs TRBV5-6 and TRBJ2-2, with TRBD2 identical over 7 bases. The CDR3 totals 15 residues. The junction had 7 bases not matched to a gene; V was cut back by 1 base and J by 7 bases. Germline CDR1 and CDR2: SGHDT and YYEEEE. The CDR3 reads CASSLFPGGSGELFF. Here the CDR3 DNA reads TGTGCCAGCAGCTTGTTTCCGGGGGGAAGCGGGGAGCTGTTTTTT.

J is TRBJ1-2 and V is TRBV19, with D unresolved. Germline V CDR1 and CDR2: LNHDA, SQIVND (reference sequence). The CDR3 loop spans 13 amino acids. Deletions cut 6 bases from V and 2 bases from J, with 10 bases between. The CDR3 bases are TGTGCCAGTAGCCTGGGGTCCAACTATGGCTACACCTTC. It is translated as CASSLGSNYGYTF.

Only a few counts were recorded for this clone. This rearrangement joins TRBV28 to TRBJ2-1; 9 positions agree with TRBD2. Losses at the gene ends were 3 bases for V and 4 bases for J; bases not matched to a gene: 7. Germline CDR1 reads MDHEN; CDR2 reads SYDVKM. The CDR3 is 16 residues long. The CDR3 DNA reads TGTGCCAGCAGTTTTGGATCGAGCGGGAGGTACAATGAGCAGTTCTTC. It translates to CASSFGSSGRYNEQFF.

This clone was picked up many times. CDR3 sequence reads: CASSPGLDSYEQYF. In DNA, the CDR3 is TGTGCCAGCTCACCCGGACTCGACTCCTACGAGCAGTACTTC. This rearrangement joins TRBV18 to TRBJ2-7; tentative D call: TRBD2 (5 bases). V gave up 3 bases and J gave up 0 bases, with 9 bases separating them. The CDR3 spans 14 residues. Germline V gene sequence: CDR1 KGHSH, CDR2 LQKENI.

This chain joins TRBV7-3 and TRBJ2-2; D unclear. Germline V gene lookup returns CDR1 SGHTA and CDR2 FQGTGA. Trimming cost V 5 bases and J 2 bases, with 6 bases left between them. This CDR3 spans 13 amino acids. The DNA for the CDR3 is TGTGCCAGCAGCCCAAGAAACACCGGGGAGCTGTTTTTT. This codes for CASSPRNTGELFF.

This clone was detected only a few times. The chain is built from TRBV5-1 and TRBJ2-1, with D maybe TRBD1 (5 bases). The CDR3 has 15 amino acids. Germline CDR1 and CDR2: SGHRS and YFSETQ. Deletions cut 3 bases from V and 9 bases from J, with 19 bases between. The CDR3 nucleotides read TGCGCCAGCAGCTGGTTCCGGACAAGCAGCAGTGAGCAGTTCTTC. Its protein product is CASSWFRTSSSEQFF.

The rearrangement uses TRBV11-2 and TRBJ2-5, with 8 bases matching TRBD1. The junction had 4 bases not matched to a gene; V was cut back by 5 bases and J by 5 bases. The V gene's germline CDR1 is SGHAT and CDR2 FQNNGV. This CDR3 is 13 amino acids long. CDR3 sequence: CASSLTGVETQYF. The CDR3 DNA reads as TGTGCCAGCAGCCTGACAGGGGTCGAGACCCAGTACTTC.

V and J are TRBV14 and TRBJ2-1; D is undetermined. In germline, CDR1 is SGHDN, CDR2 FVKESK. V was clipped by 0 bases and J by 6 bases, with 9 bases between them. There are 14 residues in the CDR3. The CDR3 nucleotides are TGTGCCAGCAGCCAAGATACACTTTTCAATGAGCAGTTCTTC. This gives the protein CASSQDTLFNEQFF.

This clone was observed a few times. V and J are TRBV6-6 and TRBJ2-1, with 7 positions matching TRBD2. CDR1 MNHNY and CDR2 SVGAGI come from the germline V gene (reference sequence). Losses at the gene ends were 6 bases for V and 8 bases for J; bases not matched to a gene: 13. This CDR3 is 15 amino acids long. The CDR3 loop reads CASRTPGLPLYEQFF. As DNA, the CDR3 is TGTGCCAGCAGGACACCGGGACTACCTTTATATGAGCAGTTCTTC.

This clone occurred a few times. In DNA form, the CDR3 reads TGTGCCAGCAGCCCGAGGGGATTAGCTTTCTTT. Translated: CASSPRGLAFF. V and J are TRBV7-2 and TRBJ1-1; D perhaps matches TRBD1 (5 bases). The ends were cut back, 5 bases at V and 10 bases at J, with 11 bases in the middle. Germline V gene sequence: CDR1 SGHTA, CDR2 FQGNSA. The CDR3 contains 11 residues.

This chain joins TRBV19 and TRBJ1-3; possible D gene TRBD1, 6 bases. Per the germline V gene, CDR1 is LNHDA and CDR2 is SQIVND (reference sequence). V shed 10 bases and J shed 0 bases, with 13 bases lying between them. This CDR3 region has 14 residues. As DNA, the CDR3 is TGTGCCACCAAGGGGGGCAGCTCTGGAAACACCATATATTTT. It translates to CATKGGSSGNTIYF.

Only a few counts were recorded for this clone. J is TRBJ2-1 and V is TRBV19, with TRBD2 identical over 14 bases. From germline, CDR1 is LNHDA and CDR2 SQIVND (reference sequence). This CDR3 has 15 residues. V shed 7 bases and J 5 bases; nucleotides not matched to a gene: 4. This chain's CDR3 is CASTEGLAGDNEQFF. The DNA for the CDR3 is TGTGCCAGTACGGAGGGACTAGCGGGAGACAATGAGCAGTTCTTC.

The J gene is TRBJ2-7, the V gene TRBV10-3; D not certain. There are 12 residues in the CDR3. The ends were cut back, 7 bases at V and 2 bases at J, with 9 bases in the middle. Germline values: CDR1 ENHRY, CDR2 SYGVKD. This CDR3 reads CAINSGPYEQYF. CDR3 nucleotides: TGTGCCATCAACTCCGGGCCCTACGAGCAGTACTTC.

CDR3 sequence: CASTSGWGREAFF. CDR3 sequence (DNA): TGTGCCAGCACCTCCGGGTGGGGGCGCGAGGCTTTCTTT. The chain combines TRBV6-5 with TRBJ1-1; perhaps TRBD1 as D (6 bases). Germline CDR1 and CDR2: MNHEY and SVGAGI. V lost 7 bases to trimming and J lost 11 bases, with 20 bases between them. This CDR3 spans 13 amino acids.